One T cell receptor (beta chain) is described in this entry. The antigen is not known. The sample originates from a study of T cell responses to AZD1222 COVID-19 vaccine. Overall study findings and caveats: No day 14 peak samples; only post-peak repertoires were characterized. Females made up more of the donors, who were largely white British, and clonal diversity may have come out too low.

This table comes from immunoSEQ multiplex PCR, and its TCRdb copy is limited to in-frame clones, with some not included. The sample has approximately 110,000 clones, about nine tenths seen once. Trimming removed 1 base from V and 8 bases from J, with 20 bases in between. Germline V gene lookup returns CDR1 LGHNA and CDR2 YNFKEQ. The CDR3 loop spans 16 amino acids. Both about-4-week and about-12-week second-dose recipients were combined. This TCR came from an adult who received the AZD1222 COVID-19 vaccine. The sequencing used peripheral blood, collected 28 days after the second AZD1222 dose. This sequence joins TRBV4-2 and TRBJ1-2; maybe TRBD1 (5 bases). The CDR3 loop is CASSQGSRDSLNGYTF. CDR3 nucleotides: TGTGCCAGCAGCCAAGGATCCCGGGACTCTCTGAACGGCTACACCTTC.